The T cell receptor beta chain described here comes from a study of Graves' ophthalmopathy and Graves' hyperthyroidism. Study results and limitations: Ophthalmopathy progression predictions by the model showed roughly 75% specificity and approximately 67% sensitivity.

The authors amplified TCR beta CDR3 regions, and they did so from RNA transcripts for repertoire sequencing. HTBI-primed first-round RT-PCR preceded second-round multiplex PCR. TCRdb used MiXCR to reprocess the multiplex PCR reads, holding one entry per CDR3 protein. The sample consists of 660,000 or so distinct CDR3 sequences, more than 40% of them appearing once. Those donors who had ophthalmopathy presented with moderate-to-severe activity, a CAS of ≥3, a NOSPECS of ≥4 and a duration under 3 months. Regarding this clonotype: What it binds is unknown.

This CDR3 region has 10 residues. The germline CDR1 and CDR2 sequences are SGDLS and YYNGEE. Trimming took 3 bases from V and 16 from J, leaving 8 bases between them. This sequence originates from an adult man with Graves' ophthalmopathy. Sequencing input: peripheral blood. The chain employs TRBV9 and TRBJ2-6; possibly TRBD1 for D (5 bases). CDR3 DNA sequence: TGTGCCAGCAGCGGGCAGGGACTGACTTTC. As protein: CASSGQGLTF.